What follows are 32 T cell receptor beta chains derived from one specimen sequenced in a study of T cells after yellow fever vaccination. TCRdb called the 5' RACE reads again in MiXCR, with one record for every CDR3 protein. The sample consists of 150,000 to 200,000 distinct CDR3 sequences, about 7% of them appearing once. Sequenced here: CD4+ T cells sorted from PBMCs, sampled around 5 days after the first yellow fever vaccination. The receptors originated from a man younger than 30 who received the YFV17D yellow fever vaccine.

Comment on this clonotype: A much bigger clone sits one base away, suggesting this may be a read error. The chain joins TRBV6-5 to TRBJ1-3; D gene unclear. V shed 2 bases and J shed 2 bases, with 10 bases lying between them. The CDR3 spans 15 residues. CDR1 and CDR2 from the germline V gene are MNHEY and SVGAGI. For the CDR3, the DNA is TGTGCCAGCAGTTACACAAGGTCGGCTGGAAACACCATATATTTT. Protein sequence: CASSYTRSAGNTIYF.

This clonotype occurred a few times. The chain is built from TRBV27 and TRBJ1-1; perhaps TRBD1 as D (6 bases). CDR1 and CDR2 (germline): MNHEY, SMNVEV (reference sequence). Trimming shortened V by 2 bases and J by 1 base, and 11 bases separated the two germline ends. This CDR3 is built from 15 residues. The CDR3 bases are TGTGCCAGCAGTTTACGGGGGGCTGCGAACACTGAAGCTTTCTTT. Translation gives CASSLRGAANTEAFF.

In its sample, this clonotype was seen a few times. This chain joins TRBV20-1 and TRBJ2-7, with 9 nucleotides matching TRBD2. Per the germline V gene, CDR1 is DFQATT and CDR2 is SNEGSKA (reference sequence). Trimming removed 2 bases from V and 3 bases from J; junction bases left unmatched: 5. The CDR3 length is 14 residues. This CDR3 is CSARRAGGYYEQYF. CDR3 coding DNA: TGCAGTGCTAGACGAGCGGGGGGATACTACGAGCAGTACTTC.

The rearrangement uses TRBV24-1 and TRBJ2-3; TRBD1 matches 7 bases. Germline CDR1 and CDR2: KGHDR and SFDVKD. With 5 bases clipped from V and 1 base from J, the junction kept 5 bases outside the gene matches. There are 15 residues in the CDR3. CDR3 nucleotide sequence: TGTGCCACCAGTGCGAGGGGGCGAGGCACAGATACGCAGTATTTT. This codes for CATSARGRGTDTQYF.

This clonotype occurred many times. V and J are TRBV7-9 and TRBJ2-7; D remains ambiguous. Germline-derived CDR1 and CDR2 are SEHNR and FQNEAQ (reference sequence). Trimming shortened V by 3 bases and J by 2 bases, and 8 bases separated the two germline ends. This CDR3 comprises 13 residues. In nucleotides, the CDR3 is TGTGCCAGCAGCTTTGCCGGAGCCTACGAGCAGTACTTC. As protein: CASSFAGAYEQYF.

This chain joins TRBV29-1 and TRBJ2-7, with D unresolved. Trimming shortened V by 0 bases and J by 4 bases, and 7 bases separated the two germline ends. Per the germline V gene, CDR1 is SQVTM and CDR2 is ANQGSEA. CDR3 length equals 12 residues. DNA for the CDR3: TGCAGCGTTGAAGACTCGGAGTACGAGCAGTACTTC. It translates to CSVEDSEYEQYF.

The CDR3 DNA is TGTGCCAGCAGCCCCGGGGACTACAATGAGCAGTTCTTC. It specifies CASSPGDYNEQFF. V gene TRBV7-6 combines with J gene TRBJ2-1, with a tentative D call TRBD2 (5 bases). The CDR3 is made up of 13 amino acids. The V end was cut by 5 bases, the J end by 3 bases, with 8 bases between. Germline V gene lookup returns CDR1 SGHVS and CDR2 FNYEAQ.

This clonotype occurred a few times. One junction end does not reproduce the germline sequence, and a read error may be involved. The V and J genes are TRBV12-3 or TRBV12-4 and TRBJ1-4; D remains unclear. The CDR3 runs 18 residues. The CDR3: CASSQLGEGGRANEKLFF. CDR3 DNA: TGTGCCAGCAGTCAACTTGGGGAGGGCGGCCGCGCTAACGAAAAACTGTTTTTT.

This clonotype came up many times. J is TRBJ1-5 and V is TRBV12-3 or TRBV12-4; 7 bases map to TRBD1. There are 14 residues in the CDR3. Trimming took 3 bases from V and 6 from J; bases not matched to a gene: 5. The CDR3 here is CASSFRQGGQPQHF. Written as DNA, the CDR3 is TGTGCCAGCAGTTTCCGACAGGGCGGTCAGCCCCAGCATTTT.

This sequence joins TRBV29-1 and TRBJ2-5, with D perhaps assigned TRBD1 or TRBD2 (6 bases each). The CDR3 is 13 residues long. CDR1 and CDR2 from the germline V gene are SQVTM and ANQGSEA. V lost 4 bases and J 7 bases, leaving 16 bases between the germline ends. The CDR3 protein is CSVGGAAVATQYF. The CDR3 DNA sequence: TGCAGCGTTGGGGGGGCCGCCGTGGCGACCCAGTACTTC.

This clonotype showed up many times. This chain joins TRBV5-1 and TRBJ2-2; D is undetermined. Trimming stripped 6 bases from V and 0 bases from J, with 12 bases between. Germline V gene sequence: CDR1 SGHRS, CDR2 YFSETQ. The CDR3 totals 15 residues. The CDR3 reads CASKREATNTGELFF. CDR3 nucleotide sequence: TGCGCCAGCAAGCGAGAAGCAACGAACACCGGGGAGCTGTTTTTT.

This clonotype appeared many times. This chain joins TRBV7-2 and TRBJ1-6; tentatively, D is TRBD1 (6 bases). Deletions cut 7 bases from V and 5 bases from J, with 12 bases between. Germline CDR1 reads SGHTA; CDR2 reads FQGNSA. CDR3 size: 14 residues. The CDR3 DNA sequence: TGTGCCAGCATCCAAGGGGGAAATAATTCACCCCTCCACTTT. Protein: CASIQGGNNSPLHF.

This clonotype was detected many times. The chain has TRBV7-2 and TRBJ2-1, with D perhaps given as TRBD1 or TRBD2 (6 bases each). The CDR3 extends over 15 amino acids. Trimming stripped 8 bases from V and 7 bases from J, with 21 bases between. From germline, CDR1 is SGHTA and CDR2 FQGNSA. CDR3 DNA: TGTGCCAGCGGACCCAGAGGGGGGTTCGGGAATGAGCAGTTCTTC. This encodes CASGPRGGFGNEQFF.

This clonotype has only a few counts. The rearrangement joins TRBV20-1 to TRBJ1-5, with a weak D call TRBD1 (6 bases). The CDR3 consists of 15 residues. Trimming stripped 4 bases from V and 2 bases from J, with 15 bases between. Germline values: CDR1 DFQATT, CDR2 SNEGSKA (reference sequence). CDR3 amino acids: CSAKTGSQGNQPQHF. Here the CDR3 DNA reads TGCAGTGCTAAGACAGGTAGCCAAGGCAATCAGCCCCAGCATTTT.

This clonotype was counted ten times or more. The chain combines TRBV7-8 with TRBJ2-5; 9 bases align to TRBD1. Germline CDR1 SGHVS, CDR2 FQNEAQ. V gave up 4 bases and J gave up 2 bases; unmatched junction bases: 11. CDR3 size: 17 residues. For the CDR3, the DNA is TGTGCCAGCAGCTCGATGCCCGGGACAGGGAGGCAAGAGACCCAGTACTTC. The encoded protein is CASSSMPGTGRQETQYF.

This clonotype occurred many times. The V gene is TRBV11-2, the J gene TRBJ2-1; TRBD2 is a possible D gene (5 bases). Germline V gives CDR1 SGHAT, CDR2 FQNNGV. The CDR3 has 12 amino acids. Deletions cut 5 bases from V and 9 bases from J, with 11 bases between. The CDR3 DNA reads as TGTGCCAGCAGCCTACTAGGCATTGAGCAGTTCTTC. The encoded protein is CASSLLGIEQFF.

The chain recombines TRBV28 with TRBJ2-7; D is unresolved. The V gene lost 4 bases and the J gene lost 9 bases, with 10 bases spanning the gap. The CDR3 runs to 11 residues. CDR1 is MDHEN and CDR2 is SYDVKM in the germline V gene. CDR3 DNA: TGTGCCAGCAGTTCCTCTGATGGGCAGTACGTC. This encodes CASSSSDGQYV.

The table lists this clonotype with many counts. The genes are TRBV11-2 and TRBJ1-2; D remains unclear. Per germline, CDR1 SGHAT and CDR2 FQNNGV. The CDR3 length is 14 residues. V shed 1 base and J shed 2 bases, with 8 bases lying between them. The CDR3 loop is CASSLVAANYGYTF. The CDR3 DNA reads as TGTGCCAGCAGCTTAGTGGCAGCGAACTATGGCTACACCTTC.

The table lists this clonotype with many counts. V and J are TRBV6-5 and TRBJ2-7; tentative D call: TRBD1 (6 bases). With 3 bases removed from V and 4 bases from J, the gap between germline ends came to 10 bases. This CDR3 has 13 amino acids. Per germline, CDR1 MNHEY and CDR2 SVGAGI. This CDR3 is CASSYSRGYEQYF. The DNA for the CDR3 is TGTGCCAGCAGTTATTCCAGGGGATACGAGCAGTACTTC.

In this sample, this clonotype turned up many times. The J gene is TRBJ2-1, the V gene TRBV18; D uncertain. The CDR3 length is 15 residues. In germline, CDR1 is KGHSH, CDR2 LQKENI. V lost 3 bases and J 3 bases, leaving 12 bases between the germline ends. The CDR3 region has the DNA TGTGCCAGCTCACCCGGGTCCGGTAACTACAATGAGCAGTTCTTC. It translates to CASSPGSGNYNEQFF.

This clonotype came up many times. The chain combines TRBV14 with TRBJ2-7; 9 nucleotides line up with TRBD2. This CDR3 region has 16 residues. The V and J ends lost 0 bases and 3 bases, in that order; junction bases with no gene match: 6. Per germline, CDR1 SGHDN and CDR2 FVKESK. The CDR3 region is CASSQEKRGERYEQYV. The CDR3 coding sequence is TGTGCCAGCAGCCAAGAGAAGCGGGGGGAACGCTACGAGCAGTACGTC.

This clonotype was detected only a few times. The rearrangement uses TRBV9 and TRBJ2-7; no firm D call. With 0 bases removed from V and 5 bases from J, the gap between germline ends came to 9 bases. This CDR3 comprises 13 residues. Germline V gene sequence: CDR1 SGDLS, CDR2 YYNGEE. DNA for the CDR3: TGTGCCAGCAGCGTAGGTCCCGGAAACGAGCAGTACGTC. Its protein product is CASSVGPGNEQYV.

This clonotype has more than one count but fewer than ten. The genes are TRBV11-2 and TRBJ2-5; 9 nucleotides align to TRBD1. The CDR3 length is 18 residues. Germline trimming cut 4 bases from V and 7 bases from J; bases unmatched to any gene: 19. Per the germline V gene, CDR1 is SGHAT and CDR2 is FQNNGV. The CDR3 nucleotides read TGTGCCAGCAGCTCCCCCGGGACAGGGTTAGCTACAGGGTGGACCCAGTACTTC. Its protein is CASSSPGTGLATGWTQYF.

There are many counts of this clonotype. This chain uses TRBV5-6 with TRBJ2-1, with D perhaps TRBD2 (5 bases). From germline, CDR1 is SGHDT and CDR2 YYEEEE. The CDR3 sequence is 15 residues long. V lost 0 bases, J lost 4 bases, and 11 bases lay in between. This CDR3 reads CASSLGLKSYNEQFF. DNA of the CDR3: TGTGCCAGCAGCTTGGGACTAAAGAGTTACAATGAGCAGTTCTTC.

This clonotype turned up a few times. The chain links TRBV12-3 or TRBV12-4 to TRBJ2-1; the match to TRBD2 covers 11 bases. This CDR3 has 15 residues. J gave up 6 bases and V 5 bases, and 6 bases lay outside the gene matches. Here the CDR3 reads CASSPTSGGLNEQFF. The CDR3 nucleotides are TGTGCCAGCAGTCCCACTAGCGGGGGACTCAATGAGCAGTTCTTC.

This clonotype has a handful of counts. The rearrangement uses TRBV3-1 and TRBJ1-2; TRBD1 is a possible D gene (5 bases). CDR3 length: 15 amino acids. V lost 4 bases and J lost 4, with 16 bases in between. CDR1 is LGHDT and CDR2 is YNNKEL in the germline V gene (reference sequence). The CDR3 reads CASSPARERGYGYTF. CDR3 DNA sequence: TGTGCCAGCAGCCCTGCCCGGGAGAGGGGCTATGGCTACACCTTC.

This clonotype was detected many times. Here the CDR3 reads CASSTQADGEAFF. The CDR3 DNA follows: TGCGCCAGCAGCACCCAGGCGGACGGGGAAGCTTTCTTT. The chain has TRBV5-1 and TRBJ1-1, with D uncertain. Germline V gene data show CDR1 as SGHRS and CDR2 as YFSETQ. This CDR3 comprises 13 residues. V gave up 4 bases and J gave up 8 bases, with 15 bases separating them.

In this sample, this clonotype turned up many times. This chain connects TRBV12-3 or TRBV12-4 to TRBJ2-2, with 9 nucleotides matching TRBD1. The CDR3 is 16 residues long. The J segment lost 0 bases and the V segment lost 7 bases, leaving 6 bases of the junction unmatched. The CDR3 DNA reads TGTGCCAGCACCTTGACAGGGGGAACGAACACCGGGGAGCTGTTTTTT. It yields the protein CASTLTGGTNTGELFF.

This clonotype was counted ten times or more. CDR3 coding DNA: TGCGCCAGCAGCTTGGAACCGATGAACACTGAAGCTTTCTTT. It encodes CASSLEPMNTEAFF. The V call is TRBV5-1, the J call TRBJ1-1; D is ambiguous. Germline values: CDR1 SGHRS, CDR2 YFSETQ. Trimming stripped 0 bases from V and 0 bases from J, with 6 bases between. The CDR3 spans 14 residues.

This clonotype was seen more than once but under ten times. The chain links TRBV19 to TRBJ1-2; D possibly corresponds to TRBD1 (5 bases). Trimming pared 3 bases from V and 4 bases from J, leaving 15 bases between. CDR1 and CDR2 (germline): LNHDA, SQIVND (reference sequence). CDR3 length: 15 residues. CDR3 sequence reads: CASSIAGRERYGYTF. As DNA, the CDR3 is TGTGCCAGTAGTATCGCCGGCAGGGAACGCTATGGCTACACCTTC.

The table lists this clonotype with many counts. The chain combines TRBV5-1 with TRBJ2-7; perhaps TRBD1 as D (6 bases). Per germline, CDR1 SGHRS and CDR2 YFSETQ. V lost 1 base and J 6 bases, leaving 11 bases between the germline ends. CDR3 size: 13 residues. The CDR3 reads CASSLPDSSEQYF. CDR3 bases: TGCGCCAGCAGCTTGCCGGACAGTAGCGAGCAGTACTTC.

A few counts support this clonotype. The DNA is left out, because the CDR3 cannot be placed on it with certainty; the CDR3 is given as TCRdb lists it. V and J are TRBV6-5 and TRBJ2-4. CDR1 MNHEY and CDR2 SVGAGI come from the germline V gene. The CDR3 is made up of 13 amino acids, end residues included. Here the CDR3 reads CASSSHFGNPWYF.